This T cell receptor beta chain was profiled in a study of cytomegalovirus exposure and HLA in healthy donors (dated by TCRdb to 2015 to 2018). In the study overall: An earlier analysis of several hundred of the donors reported around 280 Gb of sequence data and 95 million to 140 million unique TCR beta sequences obtained from roughly 180 million T cells. The study used immunosequencing to profile the T cell repertoires of several hundred subjects and linked those repertoires to cytomegalovirus serostatus. In an earlier analysis of about 590 of the donors, high-throughput TCR beta sequencing was used to judge whether each TCR beta V gene segment behaved as functional or pseudogenic. An early release covering roughly 600 HLA-typed donors comprised 250 to 350 gigabases of sequencing data and tens of millions of unique TCR sequences. Among several hundred genotyped donors of the cohort, an average of about 220,000 unique TCR beta nucleotide sequences was sequenced per donor, of which 15% to 20% were non-productive. To predict cytomegalovirus infection status, the study combined high-throughput TCR immunosequencing, statistical association of individual TCRs with disease status, and machine learning. HLA typing included class I and class II loci at four-digit resolution. About 5 DR-DQ haplotypes were handled as single units for association and clustering, since linkage in the cohort was strong. Genome-wide SNP genotypes for about three fifths of the roughly 670 donors were used in a later genetic analysis, which treated that subset as a discovery cohort. Every repertoire in the discovery cohort had been generated on one and the same sequencing platform. Alongside the repertoire data, information on donor age, sex, ethnicity and CMV serostatus was compiled. To study patterns of TCR occurrence, a later analysis re-analyzed previously published TCR beta repertoires from 666 donors and added high-resolution HLA genotyping. Of the 398 genotyped donors, roughly 76% were placed in the genetic ancestry cluster associated with self-reported Caucasian donors. A separate validation cohort of roughly 130 different subjects was used in addition to the roughly 720-subject first cohort. The number of typed donors differed by locus: about 629-630 for A, B, C, DRB1 and DQB1; 500 to 550 for DQA1; 606 for DPA1; and about 470 for DPB1. The study was designed to test whether signatures of past pathogen exposure could be identified by cataloging public T cell receptors. Rather than drawing on any new phenotypic data, the later analysis identified candidate immune exposures from TCR beta sequences and the way those sequences occurred across donors.

Libraries were built with the immunoSEQ multiplex PCR assay. A mixture of 60 forward primers for TCR Vbeta segments and 13 reverse primers for TCR Jbeta segments was used in the multiplex PCR. Amplification of the CDR3 region of rearranged TCR beta genes was performed with a multiplex PCR assay on genomic DNA. Amplified TCR beta libraries were sequenced as 87-base-pair reads on the Illumina HiSeq System. On the authors' methods: A later analysis tallied roughly 80 million unique TCR beta chains across the roughly 610 repertoires, and approximately 12 million of those chains were shared by two or more donors. Raw reads were error-corrected and collapsed into unique sequences with a nearest-neighbor algorithm that merged closely related sequences to remove PCR and sequencing errors. To assign V, D and J gene segments, CDR3 sequences were aligned to IMGT reference sequences. For a sequence to be retained, at least a six-nucleotide match to both a V gene segment and a J gene segment was required. Rearrangements were classified as productive when the CDR3 lacked stop codons and remained in frame with V and J, and all other rearrangements were classified as non-productive. CDR3 was defined by IMGT convention, running from the second conserved V-encoded cysteine to the conserved J-encoded phenylalanine. In an earlier analysis of more than 550 of the donors, sequences lacking an unambiguous match to a single V gene segment were excluded. An earlier analysis of approximately 590 of the donors classified V segments as functional when productive rearrangements were above 56.7% and as segregating when the standard deviation between donors was above 5%. A statistical classification framework was built to diagnose cytomegalovirus status from the catalog of TCR beta chain sequences. In a later analysis, V and J genes were assigned by comparing TCR nucleotide sequences against IMGT/GENE-DB human TR gene sequences. A later analysis assigned CDR3 sequences and most-parsimonious VDJ recombination scenarios with the TCRdist pipeline. In a later analysis, each TCR beta chain was defined by its CDR3 amino acid sequence together with its V-gene family, and reads lacking a unique V-gene family were excluded. In a later analysis, 550 to 650 highly shared, low-generation-probability nucleotide sequences were removed to address suspected cross-contamination and a sequencing artifact. In a later analysis, a clonal expansion index was calculated for each public chain from normalized within-repertoire ranks of inferred template counts. In a later analysis, generation probabilities were computed with a VDJ recombination model fitted to out-of-frame rearrangements, and the resulting probabilities were checked against IGoR. A later analysis scored TCR-TCR, TCR-HLA and TCR-CMV co-occurrence with hypergeometric tests, applying a repertoire-size bias correction to TCR pairs. To estimate false discovery rates, a later analysis permuted the HLA or CMV assignments 20 times. In a later analysis, co-occurring TCRs were grouped using DBSCAN, with TCRdist sequence similarity added in when clustering inside HLA-allele-positive subsets. Repertoires with fewer than 30,000 or more than 120,000 public chains were left out of co-occurrence clustering, as were a handful of repertoires with anomalous nucleotide sharing. TCRdb carries this immuneACCESS record with in-frame sequences only. Its versions omit some clonotypes, under half of them owing to an unresolved V gene in the studies checked, with the rest unexplained. The DNA was the basis for D and trimming; V, J and clone size are from that table. A total of 180,000 or so clones appear in this sample, approximately 78% of them only once. The top ten hold 5.5% to 7.5% of the sample.

The cohort comprised some 700 healthy bone marrow donors. Cohort members were all nominally healthy when sampled, although unrecorded immune exposures were likely present. The donor tested CMV seropositive and was one of the 289 seropositive cohort members. A peripheral blood sample was collected from each donor, and TCR beta sequencing was performed on peripheral blood mononuclear cells. The Qiagen DNeasy Blood Extraction Kit was used to extract genomic DNA from the blood cell samples. Of note for this clone: Its antigen specificity is not known. Base-call qualities are not available, and no considerably larger clone is one nucleotide away.

Results and caveats for the whole study, not just this receptor: An association between a missense DCLRE1C variant and V-gene and J-gene trimming of TCR beta chains was found in a later genetic analysis and replicated in an independent cohort. A later genetic analysis reported fewer N-insertions in productive TCRs among donors in an Asian-associated ancestry cluster than the approximately 670-donor mean. According to a later analysis, most CMV-associated TCR beta chains appeared to be HLA-restricted, and the HLA associations seemed to be driven largely by CMV exposure. In vitro tests confirmed that a few of the cytomegalovirus-associated TCR beta chains recognize cytomegalovirus antigens. Assigning TCR associations to individual alleles was difficult when HLA alleles, especially DR and DQ, strongly co-occurred. Correlated functional status among segregating V segments might be attributable to linkage disequilibrium, but an unknown experimental factor could not be ruled out. The authors suggested that the approach could potentially be extended to other disease states and immunological phenotypes. According to a later analysis, TCR association rates differed among HLA loci, with DRB1 alleles showing the most associated TCRs and HLA-C alleles showing the fewest. Sequencing depth was assumed to be roughly uniform across donors in the presence/absence analyses, though that assumption may not hold. The earlier analysis of about 600 of the donors excluded seventeen rarely observed V segments, including chromosome 9 orphons, because counts were too low. In a later analysis, several top co-occurrence clusters were reported to appear linked to parvovirus B19, influenza, CMV and Epstein-Barr virus. At a false discovery rate of 0.05, a later analysis linked 15,000 to 20,000 TCR beta sequences to specific HLA alleles. The classifier was reported to diagnose cytomegalovirus status with high specificity and sensitivity in both the original and validation cohorts. An earlier analysis of 587 of the donors showed that most TCR beta V segments appeared in productive rearrangements either about 90% or about 30% of the time, which broadly matched IMGT annotations. Most TCR sequences were observed very rarely across donors, whereas some public TCRs were present in many individuals. A further reported finding was that TCR beta sequences accurately predicted the HLA-A and HLA-B alleles for most subjects in the first cohort. Because HLA typing was unavailable for some donors at each locus, only the typed subset was used in association tests. Only TCR beta chains were sequenced in this cohort, and the absence of alpha or paired-chain data limited detectable features. Compared with equally common non-associated chains, HLA-associated TCR beta chains in a later analysis were more clonally expanded and had lower generation probabilities. A group of highly shared sequence variants was considered likely to be a technical artifact of the sequencing pipeline. Immune exposure information for the cohort was limited to CMV serostatus. In the study, around 150 TCR beta chains were listed as associated with cytomegalovirus.

Sequenced: PBMCs. The TCR comes from a woman between 45 and 60 years old in good health and CMV-seropositive.

CDR3 loop: CASRPRTGSSYEQYF. DNA sequence: TGTGCCAGCAGACCTCGGACAGGGAGCTCCTACGAGCAGTACTTC. Here the chain combines TRBV6-5 and TRBJ2-7; 8 junctional bases match TRBD1. CDR1 MNHEY and CDR2 SVGAGI were looked up in the germline V gene. Unmatched junction bases come to 7, with V trimmed by 6 bases and J by 0 bases. The CDR3 holds 15 amino acids from the cysteine to the phenylalanine. Only CDR3 DNA is held: 45 bases, read in frame from base 1.